Included here is one T cell receptor beta chain sequence, with context. This sample is drawn from a study of T cell changes during pregnancy in multiple sclerosis. Profiled with immunoSEQ multiplex PCR; TCRdb holds only in-frame clones, not every one. The top ten hold roughly 4% of the sample, which has approximately 83,000 clones, 90% to 95% seen once. Sequenced material: peripheral blood, taken in the first trimester of pregnancy. This clonotype was obtained from a female donor with multiple sclerosis, enrolled in a pregnancy study.

This chain's CDR3 is CASSFTVLPSSYNEQFF. The CDR3 region has the DNA TGTGCCAGCAGCTTTACCGTTCTACCAAGCTCCTACAATGAGCAGTTCTTC. The chain joins TRBV11-2 to TRBJ2-1; D is uncertain. The germline V and J ends were trimmed by 3 bases and 0 bases, with 15 bases remaining between them. The CDR3 totals 17 residues. Germline V CDR1 and CDR2: SGHAT, FQNNGV. Supplemented by reference TRBV11-2 and TRBJ2-1, the full variable domain reads EAGVAQSPRYKIIEKRQSVAFWCNPISGHATLYWYQQILGQGPKLLIQFQNNGVVDDSQLPKDRFSAERLKGVDSTLKIQPAKLEDSAVYLCASSFTVLPSSYNEQFFGPGTRLTVL.